This passage covers 31 T cell receptor beta chains from one sample sequenced in a study of shared clonotypes between healthy human individuals. The assay was immunoSEQ multiplex PCR, and TCRdb's table has in-frame clones only and misses some. The sample includes millions of clones, around 93% of them seen just once. CD45RO-negative cells were positively selected for CCR7, leaving out terminally differentiated effector memory CD45RA+ cells. Input material: naive CD8+ T cells from PBMCs. These receptors were taken from a man aged 18 to 35 in good health. Some clones in this sample may be carry-over from other donors' samples.

The rearrangement links TRBV27 to TRBJ1-3; D remains unclear. V was pared by 4 bases and J by 10 bases, with 8 bases between. Germline V CDR1 and CDR2: MNHEY, SMNVEV (reference sequence). The CDR3 runs 11 residues. This chain's CDR3 is CASSCHETIYF. CDR3 coding DNA: TGTGCCAGCAGTTGCCACGAGACCATATATTTT.

The chain has TRBV4-1 and TRBJ2-1; 7 nucleotides line up with TRBD2. Germline V CDR1 and CDR2: MGHRA, YSYEKL. This CDR3 is 17 amino acids long. The V segment lost 3 bases and the J segment 8 bases; nucleotides outside the gene matches: 16. The CDR3 is CASSQGRGGRAGDEQFF. The CDR3, as DNA: TGCGCCAGCAGCCAGGGGCGAGGAGGGAGGGCAGGCGATGAGCAGTTCTTC.

The chain couples TRBV4-3 to TRBJ2-1; D is uncertain. Deletions cut 3 bases from V and 4 bases from J, with 7 bases between. The CDR3 runs to 13 residues. Germline CDR1 LGHNA, CDR2 YSLEER. For the CDR3, the DNA is TGCGCCAGCAGCCAGATTGCTTACAATGAGCAGTTCTTC. Amino acid sequence: CASSQIAYNEQFF.

The rearrangement links TRBV5-1 to TRBJ1-1, with a possible D match to TRBD1 (6 bases). The CDR3 is 12 amino acids. Germline V gives CDR1 SGHRS, CDR2 YFSETQ. The V and J ends lost 2 bases and 8 bases respectively, with 10 bases between them. The CDR3 loop reads CASSFHQGEAFF. The CDR3 DNA reads as TGCGCCAGCAGCTTTCATCAGGGGGAAGCTTTCTTT.

The chain couples TRBV5-1 to TRBJ2-1, with 9 bases matching TRBD2. The CDR3 loop spans 16 amino acids. V gave up 0 bases and J gave up 2 bases; unmatched junction bases: 3. Per the germline V gene, CDR1 is SGHRS and CDR2 is YFSETQ. The CDR3 nucleotides read TGCGCCAGCAGCTTGGGACTAGCGGAAACCTACAATGAGCAGTTCTTC. It yields the protein CASSLGLAETYNEQFF.

The V gene is TRBV19, the J gene TRBJ1-1; D is perhaps TRBD1 (5 bases). Per germline, CDR1 LNHDA and CDR2 SQIVND (reference sequence). The length of the CDR3 is 16 residues. V was pared by 3 bases and J by 2 bases, with 16 bases between. CDR3 sequence: CASSMIFGGSNTEAFF. Here the CDR3 DNA reads TGTGCCAGTAGTATGATTTTTGGGGGGAGTAACACTGAAGCTTTCTTT.

The chain uses TRBV9 and TRBJ2-2; D ambiguous. This CDR3 has 19 amino acids. Trimming left V 1 base short and J 5 bases short, with 24 bases between. Germline CDR1 reads SGDLS; CDR2 reads YYNGEE. CDR3 sequence: CASSVSRSEKPVRTGELFF. The CDR3 bases are TGTGCCAGCAGCGTATCCCGTAGTGAGAAGCCTGTAAGGACCGGGGAGCTGTTTTTT.

The CDR3 here is CAWSPPRYTEAFF. Here the CDR3 DNA reads TGTGCCTGGAGCCCCCCTAGGTACACTGAAGCTTTCTTT. The V call is TRBV30, the J call TRBJ1-1; D remains ambiguous. The CDR3 length is 13 residues. Germline CDR1 GTSNPN, CDR2 SVGIG (reference sequence). With 3 bases removed from V and 3 bases from J, the gap between germline ends came to 11 bases.

The chain is built from TRBV4-2 and TRBJ2-1, with TRBD1 matching over 7 bases. V lost 3 bases to trimming and J lost 3 bases; unmatched junction nucleotides: 2. The CDR3 is 14 amino acids. The germline V gene encodes CDR1 LGHNA and CDR2 YNFKEQ. CDR3 residues: CASSHRDSYNEQFF. The CDR3 coding sequence is TGTGCCAGCAGCCACCGGGACAGCTACAATGAGCAGTTCTTC.

The chain links TRBV5-4 to TRBJ2-1, with TRBD2 identical over 14 bases. This CDR3 is built from 15 residues. Germline values: CDR1 SGHNT, CDR2 YYREEE (reference sequence). V dropped 4 bases and J dropped 10; count of bases not matched to a gene: 7. The CDR3 DNA reads TGTGCCAGCAGCCCGGGACTAGCGGGGGTTGGAGAGCAGTTCTTC. Its protein is CASSPGLAGVGEQFF. The complete variable domain, with remaining parts taken from reference TRBV5-4 and TRBJ2-1, reads ETGVTQSPTHLIKTRGQQVTLRCSSQSGHNTVSWYQQALGQGPQFIFQYYREEENGRGNFPPRFSGLQFPNYSSELNVNALELDDSALYLCASSPGLAGVGEQFFGPGTRLTVL.

V usage is TRBV28 and J usage is TRBJ2-2; 7 nucleotides match TRBD2. From germline, CDR1 is MDHEN and CDR2 SYDVKM. V gave up 8 bases and J gave up 3 bases; unmatched junction bases: 3. The CDR3 has 13 amino acids. For the CDR3, the DNA is TGTGCCAGCGTCGGGGGGTACACCGGGGAGCTGTTTTTT. Translated: CASVGGYTGELFF.

The genes are TRBV19 and TRBJ1-2, with a tentative D call TRBD1 (6 bases). With 2 bases removed from V and 7 bases from J, the gap between germline ends came to 14 bases. This CDR3 is 14 amino acids long. CDR1 LNHDA and CDR2 SQIVND come from the germline V gene (reference sequence). The CDR3: CASSITGRYSGYTF. CDR3 sequence (DNA): TGTGCCAGTAGTATAACAGGGAGGTATTCTGGCTACACCTTC.

This chain connects TRBV27 to TRBJ1-2; 9 nucleotides line up with TRBD1. In germline, CDR1 is MNHEY, CDR2 SMNVEV (reference sequence). V shed 5 bases, J shed 3 bases, and the junction held 4 bases outside the gene matches. The CDR3 covers 14 residues. The DNA for the CDR3 is TGTGCCAGCAGTATAACAGGGGGCTACTATGGCTACACCTTC. Amino acid sequence: CASSITGGYYGYTF.

The chain links TRBV4-3 to TRBJ2-5; 9 bases are shared with TRBD2. CDR1 and CDR2 (germline): LGHNA, YSLEER. The junction had 7 bases not matched to a gene; V was cut back by 1 base and J by 4 bases. This CDR3 has 16 residues. The CDR3 protein is CASSQGLAGSGETQYF. CDR3 DNA: TGCGCCAGCAGCCAAGGGCTAGCGGGGAGCGGAGAGACCCAGTACTTC.

J is TRBJ2-1 and V is TRBV2; D might be TRBD1 (5 bases). Germline CDR1 is SNHLY and CDR2 is FYNNEI. The V and J ends lost 7 bases and 6 bases respectively, with 13 bases between them. This CDR3 has 13 residues. CDR3 sequence reads: CASTYTGTNEQFF. CDR3 coding DNA: TGTGCCAGCACCTATACAGGAACCAATGAGCAGTTCTTC.

This clone was counted once. This chain connects TRBV5-4 to TRBJ1-2; D ambiguous. CDR1 and CDR2 (germline): SGHNT, YYREEE (reference sequence). The V gene lost 3 bases and the J gene lost 4 bases, with 13 bases spanning the gap. This CDR3 spans 14 amino acids. CDR3 region: CASSSPPAPYGYTF. The CDR3 nucleotides read TGTGCCAGCAGCTCGCCCCCGGCCCCCTATGGCTACACCTTC. Based on the CDR3 plus reference TRBV5-4 and TRBJ1-2, the full variable domain is ETGVTQSPTHLIKTRGQQVTLRCSSQSGHNTVSWYQQALGQGPQFIFQYYREEENGRGNFPPRFSGLQFPNYSSELNVNALELDDSALYLCASSSPPAPYGYTFGSGTRLTVV.

This clone came up once. The chain recombines TRBV7-9 with TRBJ2-5; 10 bases are a match to TRBD2. This CDR3 region has 15 residues. V lost 5 bases and J lost 3; bases outside the gene matches: 6. Per the germline V gene, CDR1 is SEHNR and CDR2 is FQNEAQ (reference sequence). The CDR3 DNA reads TGTGCCAGCAGCCCATTAACTAGCGGGGAAGAGACCCAGTACTTC. Amino acid sequence: CASSPLTSGEETQYF.

This chain links TRBV7-8 with TRBJ2-1; 7 nucleotides line up with TRBD2. Trimming took 11 bases from V and 5 from J; bases not matched to a gene: 12. Germline V CDR1 and CDR2: SGHVS, FQNEAQ. This CDR3 comprises 14 residues. The CDR3 is CALEPAGKDNEQFF. The CDR3 DNA reads TGTGCCCTAGAACCAGCGGGAAAGGACAATGAGCAGTTCTTC.

The chain employs TRBV9 and TRBJ2-5, with D maybe TRBD2 (6 bases). With 2 bases removed from V and 5 bases from J, the gap between germline ends came to 19 bases. The CDR3 extends over 16 amino acids. Germline loops: CDR1 SGDLS, CDR2 YYNGEE. The DNA for the CDR3 is TGTGCCAGCAGCGTGAGCCGGGGCGGGACCCGGGAGACCCAGTACTTC. Translation gives CASSVSRGGTRETQYF.

The chain carries TRBV9 and TRBJ2-1; TRBD2 matches at 7 bases. The germline CDR1 and CDR2 sequences are SGDLS and YYNGEE. With V trimmed by 6 bases and J by 6 bases, 21 bases remained unmatched. This CDR3 region has 18 residues. The CDR3 sequence: CASTPLGITGGPSNEQFF. CDR3 DNA: TGTGCCAGCACTCCTCTAGGCATCACGGGAGGCCCTAGCAATGAGCAGTTCTTC.

The chain combines TRBV28 with TRBJ2-7; no clear D. The CDR3 contains 14 residues. The germline V gene encodes CDR1 MDHEN and CDR2 SYDVKM. V lost 5 bases and J lost 3, with 14 bases in between. The CDR3 sequence is CASSLRNSIYEQYF. The DNA of the CDR3 is TGTGCCAGCAGTCTCCGGAATTCGATCTACGAGCAGTACTTC.

This chain links TRBV7-2 with TRBJ2-7; no clear D. Trimming removed 2 bases from V and 2 bases from J, with 13 bases in between. Germline assignment: CDR1 SGHTA and CDR2 FQGNSA. This CDR3 contains 15 residues. CDR3 in amino acids: CASSLRYTEPYEQYF. The CDR3, as DNA: TGTGCCAGCAGCTTAAGGTATACGGAACCCTACGAGCAGTACTTC.

As regards this clone: The sample contains more than one DNA sequence encoding this CDR3. The chain is built from TRBV27 and TRBJ2-1; D tentatively fits TRBD1 or TRBD2 (5 bases each). This CDR3 comprises 14 residues. Germline values: CDR1 MNHEY, CDR2 SMNVEV (reference sequence). With 2 bases removed from V and 3 bases from J, the gap between germline ends came to 8 bases. The CDR3 is CASSLRDGYNEQFF. In DNA form, the CDR3 reads TGTGCCAGCAGTTTAAGGGACGGCTACAATGAGCAGTTCTTC.

This clone occurred once. In DNA form, the CDR3 reads TGTGCCAGCAGCCGCGCGGGGGGCGGCGATACGCAGTATTTT. Protein sequence: CASSRAGGGDTQYF. The chain recombines TRBV5-6 with TRBJ2-3; 8 bases are a match to TRBD2. CDR3 length equals 14 residues. Per the germline V gene, CDR1 is SGHDT and CDR2 is YYEEEE. V lost 4 bases to trimming and J lost 6 bases; unmatched junction nucleotides: 7.

The chain combines TRBV9 with TRBJ2-3; 9 bases align to TRBD1. V shed 3 bases, J shed 6 bases, and the junction held 17 bases outside the gene matches. This CDR3 contains 18 residues. In germline, CDR1 is SGDLS, CDR2 YYNGEE. The CDR3 sequence: CASSDNPLGQGNMDTQYF. DNA for the CDR3: TGTGCCAGCAGCGACAACCCTCTGGGACAGGGAAACATGGATACGCAGTATTTT. The complete variable domain, with remaining parts taken from reference TRBV9 and TRBJ2-3, reads DSGVTQTPKHLITATGQRVTLRCSPRSGDLSVYWYQQSLDQGLQFLIQYYNGEERAKGNILERFSAQQFPDLHSELNLSSLELGDSALYFCASSDNPLGQGNMDTQYFGPGTRLTVL.

This clone was seen a handful of times. V is TRBV10-1 and J is TRBJ1-1, with D possibly matching TRBD1 (5 bases). With 4 bases removed from V and 7 bases from J, the gap between germline ends came to 7 bases. The germline gives CDR1 WNHNN, CDR2 SYGVQD (reference sequence). The CDR3 covers 11 residues. DNA for the CDR3: TGCGCCAGCAGTGGGGGCGGTGAAGCTTTCTTT. This sequence encodes CASSGGGEAFF.

The chain is built from TRBV27 and TRBJ2-7; 9 bases match TRBD2. The V gene's germline CDR1 is MNHEY and CDR2 SMNVEV (reference sequence). The CDR3 extends over 15 amino acids. V gave up 2 bases and J gave up 3 bases; unmatched junction bases: 5. CDR3 protein: CASSLLAGRYYEQYF. Here the CDR3 DNA reads TGTGCCAGCAGTTTACTAGCGGGACGCTACTACGAGCAGTACTTC.

The chain employs TRBV7-9 and TRBJ1-4; 10 bases are shared with TRBD1. Per germline, CDR1 SEHNR and CDR2 FQNEAQ (reference sequence). The CDR3 spans 16 residues. With V trimmed by 4 bases and J by 4 bases, 6 bases remained unmatched. As DNA, the CDR3 is TGTGCCAGCAGCTCGGGACAGGGGCGGGATAATGAAAAACTGTTTTTT. Its translation is CASSSGQGRDNEKLFF.

This chain uses TRBV19 with TRBJ2-7; 11 positions agree with TRBD2. The CDR3 has 15 residues. The germline CDR1 and CDR2 sequences are LNHDA and SQIVND (reference sequence). J gave up 0 bases and V 5 bases, and 3 bases lay outside the gene matches. Here the CDR3 reads CASSQLAGGSYEQYF. As DNA, the CDR3 is TGTGCCAGTAGTCAGCTAGCGGGAGGCTCCTACGAGCAGTACTTC.

The chain uses TRBV4-1 and TRBJ1-4; no firm D call. CDR3 length: 15 residues. CDR1 and CDR2 from the germline V gene are MGHRA and YSYEKL. Trimming pared 6 bases from V and 7 bases from J, leaving 18 bases between. The CDR3 nucleotides read TGCGCCAGCAGGGCCAGCGTTCTATTTCGTGAAAAACTGTTTTTT. Its translation is CASRASVLFREKLFF.

This chain links TRBV5-1 with TRBJ1-1; D unresolved. There are 14 residues in the CDR3. The ends were cut back, 4 bases at V and 5 bases at J, with 15 bases in the middle. Germline CDR1 reads SGHRS; CDR2 reads YFSETQ. This chain's CDR3 is CASSLTGRGTEAFF. For the CDR3, the DNA is TGCGCCAGCAGCCTAACCGGGCGTGGAACTGAAGCTTTCTTT.